This T cell receptor beta chain derives from a study of identical twins' blood T cells. General observations from the study: Twin repertoire similarity may partly reflect shared environment. Mainly, cloneset size products determined shared clonotypes, twins included.

TCR cDNA libraries came from RNA via a modified published protocol. Source study methods: Clonotypes per individual ranged from about 100,000 to nearly 550,000. Using its own MiXCR run on the 5' RACE reads, TCRdb lists one record per CDR3 protein. TCRdb, not the authors, supplied the V and J calls. This sample has around 380,000 distinct CDR3 sequences, with roughly 27% found just once. This clonotype was picked up a small number of times. Its antigen is unidentified. CDR3 length: 13 amino acids. Trimming took 7 bases from V and 7 from J, leaving 16 bases between them. Germline V gene lookup returns CDR1 SQVTM and CDR2 ANQGSEA.

This receptor was obtained from a woman aged 18 to 55 in good health. Input material: PBMCs. This chain uses TRBV29-1 with TRBJ1-4; tentatively, D is TRBD1 (5 bases). The CDR3 region is CSAQGGFSEKLFF. The CDR3, as DNA: TGCAGCGCCCAGGGAGGCTTCAGTGAAAAACTGTTTTTT.